This T cell receptor (beta chain) was recovered during a study of blood T cell repertoires in COVID-19. Study-level information: The United States, Italy and Spain were the sources of the acute and convalescent COVID-19 samples. T cells, B-cell-depleted T cells, or PBMCs supplied cDNA or gDNA.

CDR1 and CDR2 from the germline V gene are MNHEY and SVGEGT. The CDR3 has 13 residues. The V gene lost 5 bases and the J gene lost 5 bases, with 12 bases spanning the gap. Profiled with immunoSEQ multiplex PCR; TCRdb holds only in-frame clones, not every one. The sample consists of 60,000 to 70,000 clones, roughly 68% of them appearing once. Sequenced material: peripheral blood. The V gene is TRBV6-2 or TRBV6-3, the J gene TRBJ2-5; D is possibly TRBD2 (6 bases). The sequence came from a woman older than 75 with acute or convalescent COVID-19. CDR3 in DNA: TGTGCCAGCAGTAAACAGGCGGGGGAGACCCAGTACTTC. Encoded protein: CASSKQAGETQYF.